This T cell receptor (beta chain) was profiled in a study of shared clonotypes between healthy human individuals (TCRdb year 2020). Regarding the complete study: Three men and two women, aged 18 to 49 years, made up the cohort. For each donor, CD4 naive and CD4 memory were each given three plates, CD8 naive was given two plates, and CD8 memory was given one plate. Blood TCR repertoires of five healthy adults were deeply sequenced to estimate repertoire size and the extent of clonotype sharing between individuals. To increase sequencing depth and limit assay-specific biases, TCR repertoire library preparation and sequencing were carried out by different laboratories using diverse techniques. Leukapheresis yielded between about 0.8 and 9.5 billion PBMCs per donor.

General conclusions and limits of the study: Estimated clonotype richness was generally larger for naive than for memory subsets. Sharing across a handful of donors was observed for approximately 5% of naive CD4, about 4% of naive CD8, 2% to 2.5% of memory CD4, and over 0.3% of memory CD8 clonotypes. Rarefaction of sorted-subset datasets indicated incomplete sequencing despite the large sequencing depth. Higher generation probabilities were observed for clonotypes shared by all four sorted-subset donors than for non-shared clonotypes. Only blood was sampled, and tissue TCR repertoires likely differ from those in blood. Based on pairwise subsampling, the degree of clonotype sharing among donors was expected to be affected by sequencing depth. The genetic and exposure-history diversity represented was limited by the small number of donors.

Using the deep immunoSEQ assay, multiplex PCR amplified TCR CDR3 regions from genomic DNA. Extracted genomic DNA from each cell subset was distributed evenly across all wells of several immunoSEQ 96-well plates, and each plate was treated as a replicate. For sorted subsets, each replicate PCR was loaded with around 200 ng genomic DNA, equivalent to 25,000 to 35,000 T cell genomes. Purified libraries were quantified with a Qubit 3.0 fluorometer, sized on a Bioanalyzer 2100, and re-quantified with the KAPA Library Quantification kit. A separate single-read 150-cycle Illumina NextSeq 550 flow cell was used to sequence each immunoSEQ 96-well plate. In the source study's methods: Because the immunoSEQ output held only junctional sequences and lacked quality scores, the filtering could not match the filtering applied to full-length reads. To assign V/J genes and CDR3, sequences were annotated using PyIR, a Python wrapper for IgBLAST v1.9, with IMGT germline references. Reads were filtered out if the reads had weak V/J assignments (E-value above 1e-6), no CDR3, stop codons, out-of-frame junctions, or ambiguous translated residues. V3J clonotypes were defined as sequences sharing the same inferred V gene, J gene, and CDR3 amino acid sequence. Percentage overlap between repertoires was calculated by dividing the number of shared unique clonotypes by the size of the smaller repertoire. RTK rarefaction, the Chao1 estimator, and Recon v2.1 estimates of unobserved clonotypes were used to assess repertoire richness. OLGA was used to compute generation probabilities for all TCRbeta clonotypes that the gDNA method yielded from a handful of donors. TCRdb carries this immuneACCESS record with in-frame sequences only. Its versions omit some clonotypes, under half of them owing to an unresolved V gene in the studies checked, with the rest unexplained. That table gives V, J and clone size, and the DNA gave D and trimming. This sample gives 2 million to 2.5 million clones in total; around 92% of them show up just once. The ten largest clones take up 0.3% to 0.45% of the sample.

To note about this clone: This clone's antigen is unknown. There are no base qualities to consult, and no much larger clone falls within one base.

For CDR1 and CDR2, the germline V gene lists MGHRA and YSYEKL. Trimmed from V: 2 bases; trimmed from J: 0 bases; junction bases lacking a gene match: 2. There are 15 amino acids in the CDR3, from cysteine to phenylalanine inclusive. Solely the CDR3 DNA is kept, with 45 bases framed from the first base. Donors were healthy HIV-negative adults with no recently reported acute infections or vaccinations. Every donor was a Caucasian adult residing in Nashville, Tennessee, USA. CD4+ T cells were enriched by magnetic negative selection; naive cells were then positively selected on CD45RA, and the negative fraction formed the memory subset. Blood was obtained by leukapheresis, after which PBMCs were separated by Ficoll-Histopaque density gradient centrifugation and cryopreserved in liquid nitrogen vapor phase. Analytical flow cytometry was used to check the purity and quantity of each magnetically sorted T cell population. Genomic DNA was isolated from every sorted fraction and measured by UV absorbance on a Nanodrop 2000c.

The TCR sequence derives from a man between 18 and 35 years old in good health. Some clones in this sample may be carry-over from other donors' samples. The chain is encoded by TRBV4-1 joined to TRBJ2-3; 7 bases in the middle match TRBD1. Sequences were obtained from naive CD4+ T cells from PBMCs. The intended sense of this specimen's cell subset or site label: CD45RA+ positively selected. The sequenced DNA: TGCGCCAGCAGCCAAACGGACAGGAGCACAGATACGCAGTATTTT. This is translated as CASSQTDRSTDTQYF.